This entry describes one TCR beta chain. This specimen comes from a study of shared T cell receptors in the human thymus. The CDR3 has 13 residues. V gave up 10 bases and J gave up 2 bases, with 15 bases separating them. Germline CDR1 MDHEN, CDR2 SYDVKM. The assay was immunoSEQ multiplex PCR, and TCRdb's table has in-frame clones only and misses some. Of more than 550,000 clones in the sample, 80% to 90% were seen once. In addition, the sample was reused for a study of human thymus T cells. That paper notes: Corrective heart surgery yielded the resections from which the thymus tissue came.

The sample taken for sequencing was thymocytes. The chain joins TRBV28 to TRBJ2-7, with a weak D call TRBD2 (7 bases). The TCR originated in a boy younger than two with a congenital heart defect. CDR3 DNA: TGTGCCATAGACGCGGGGGCCGCCTACGAGCAGTACTTC. Translation gives CAIDAGAAYEQYF.